Detailed here is one T cell receptor beta chain. The sample contains more than one DNA sequence encoding this CDR3. The record originates from a study of blood T cell repertoires in COVID-19. Profiled with immunoSEQ multiplex PCR; TCRdb holds only in-frame clones, not every one. The sample holds around 150,000 clones; more than 80% are singletons and the top ten take around 2.1%. V lost 0 bases, J lost 8 bases, and 14 bases lay in between. Germline-derived CDR1 and CDR2 are SGDLS and YYNGEE. There are 15 residues in the CDR3. This clonotype originated in a man aged 65 to 85 with acute or convalescent COVID-19. The rearrangement links TRBV9 to TRBJ1-4; D is possibly TRBD1 (5 bases). Sequencing used peripheral blood. CDR3 sequence reads: CASSVAAGLGEKLFF. The CDR3 region has the DNA TGTGCCAGCAGCGTAGCCGCGGGGCTGGGGGAAAAACTGTTTTTT.